The rows below give T cell receptor beta chains drawn from one sample of a study of early T cells in non-severe SARS-CoV-2 infection. One entry per CDR3 protein, called by TCRdb with MiXCR from the 5' RACE reads. The sample lists 63,000 or so distinct CDR3 sequences, more than 9.5% occurring once. This specimen was whole blood, taken at baseline. These receptors were collected from an adult who was a healthcare worker with PCR-confirmed SARS-CoV-2 infection or an uninfected control (not recorded which). CDR3s include the opening cysteine and the closing phenylalanine or tryptophan. The D gene is left open where the match is weak. Clone size is not always given. Where it is, it says once, few, many or a class for expanded clones.

CDR3nt: TGTGCCAGCAGTCGGGCCACAGGGGCGTCCTACGAGCAGTACTTC
CDR3aa: CASSRATGASYEQYF
d_gene: TRBD1
j_gene: TRBJ2-7
v_gene: TRBV6-5
abundance: many

CDR3nt: TGCAGTGCGCCGGTGGCGGGAGCAAGGAGGAATGAGCAGTTCTTC
CDR3aa: CSAPVAGARRNEQFF
d_gene: TRBD2
j_gene: TRBJ2-1
v_gene: TRBV20-1
abundance: .

CDR3nt: TGTGCCAGCACCGCGGACGGCACAGATACGCAGTATTTT
CDR3aa: CASTADGTDTQYF
d_gene: .
j_gene: TRBJ2-3
v_gene: TRBV6-1
abundance: many

CDR3nt: TGTGTCAGCAGCCCGATGCGGATCTTCTCTGGAAACACCATATATTTT
CDR3aa: CVSSPMRIFSGNTIYF
d_gene: .
j_gene: TRBJ1-3
v_gene: TRBV11-2
abundance: .

CDR3nt: TGTGCCAGCAGCCAAGGTTCGTCGGTCTACGAGCAGTACTTC
CDR3aa: CASSQGSSVYEQYF
d_gene: .
j_gene: TRBJ2-7
v_gene: TRBV14
abundance: many

CDR3nt: TGCAGCCAAACCCCGACCCAGGGGGCAGATACGCAGTATTTT
CDR3aa: CSQTPTQGADTQYF
d_gene: TRBD1
j_gene: TRBJ2-3
v_gene: TRBV29-1
abundance: many

CDR3nt: TGCGCCAGCAGCTTGGTCCCCGCTAGCGGCTACGAGCAGTACTTC
CDR3aa: CASSLVPASGYEQYF
d_gene: TRBD2
j_gene: TRBJ2-7
v_gene: TRBV5-1
abundance: .

CDR3nt: TGTGCCAGCAGTTACGCAGATACGCAGTATTTT
CDR3aa: CASSYADTQYF
d_gene: .
j_gene: TRBJ2-3
v_gene: TRBV6-6
abundance: .

CDR3nt: TGTGCCAGCAGTACAGGGGGGGAGACCCAGTACTTC
CDR3aa: CASSTGGETQYF
d_gene: TRBD1
j_gene: TRBJ2-5
v_gene: TRBV12-3/TRBV12-4
abundance: medium-sized

CDR3nt: TGCAGTGCTAGAACTGGGGACAGGGACCACGAGCAGTACTTC
CDR3aa: CSARTGDRDHEQYF
d_gene: TRBD1
j_gene: TRBJ2-7
v_gene: TRBV20-1
abundance: many

CDR3nt: TGTGCCAGTAGATACAGGGCCCTCTCCTACGAGCAGTACTTC
CDR3aa: CASRYRALSYEQYF
d_gene: .
j_gene: TRBJ2-7
v_gene: TRBV19
abundance: .

CDR3nt: TGTGCCATCAGAGAAGCCTACGAGCAGTACTTC
CDR3aa: CAIREAYEQYF
d_gene: .
j_gene: TRBJ2-7
v_gene: TRBV10-3
abundance: few

CDR3nt: TGTGCCAGCTCACCAGGGCAGGCTAACTATGGCTACACCTTC
CDR3aa: CASSPGQANYGYTF
d_gene: .
j_gene: TRBJ1-2
v_gene: TRBV18
abundance: few

CDR3nt: TGTGCCAGTAGCACCCGCAATCAGCCCCAGCATTTT
CDR3aa: CASSTRNQPQHF
d_gene: .
j_gene: TRBJ1-5
v_gene: TRBV19
abundance: .

CDR3nt: TGCAGCGTTGACACCCACACAGATACGCAGTATTTT
CDR3aa: CSVDTHTDTQYF
d_gene: .
j_gene: TRBJ2-3
v_gene: TRBV29-1
abundance: .

CDR3nt: TGTGCCAGCGCCAGTAGCTCCTATAATTCACCCCTCCACTTT
CDR3aa: CASASSSYNSPLHF
d_gene: .
j_gene: TRBJ1-6
v_gene: TRBV6-6
abundance: many